This T cell receptor beta chain stems from a study of T cell responses to AZD1222 COVID-19 vaccine. The V gene lost 0 bases and the J gene lost 3 bases, with 13 bases spanning the gap. This CDR3 has 16 residues. Germline CDR1 reads SGDLS; CDR2 reads YYNGEE. The method was immunoSEQ multiplex PCR; TCRdb's version includes in-frame clones alone and lacks a portion of them. The sample has approximately 150,000 clones, roughly 87% seen once. The receptor's source is an adult in good health. V gene TRBV9 combines with J gene TRBJ1-3; D gene ambiguous. This specimen was peripheral blood, taken on day 0 of AZD1222 vaccination. Here the CDR3 reads CASSVAPAGHGNTIYF. The CDR3 DNA is TGTGCCAGCAGCGTAGCTCCGGCCGGTCATGGAAACACCATATATTTT.